These T cell receptor beta chains were read from a single sample in a study of blood T cell repertoires in COVID-19. TCRdb's copy holds only in-frame clones and misses some; the assay was immunoSEQ multiplex PCR. The sample carries 50,000 to 85,000 clones, roughly nine tenths recorded once. Specimen: peripheral blood. These receptors all stem from a human donor in a cohort sampled during active COVID-19. Each CDR3 is given with its conserved first and last residue.

cdr3_length v_call cdr3_aa
19 TRBV4-3 CASSQDWASGGVDTDTQYF
18 TRBV15 CATSLQALFREGDNEQFF
14 TRBV9 CASSVIGDTGELFF
15 TRBV5-8 CASSFPEATNEKLFF
16 TRBV7-2 CASSSFFGAGHDEQYF
15 TRBV9 CASSVGVSSKETQYF
13 TRBV9 CASSVDLRGEQFF
17 TRBV18 CASSPLRGIGRTDTQYF
14 TRBV6-2/TRBV6-3 CASSQDRNTGELFF
16 TRBV7-2 CASSPRGGTDNSPLHF
13 TRBV19 CASTGQGRNEQYF
19 TRBV28 CASSLGKDHIPSSTDTQYF
15 TRBV4-2 CASSQGRDRVVEQFF
17 TRBV4-1 CASSRRTETGDSYEQYF
15 TRBV6-2/TRBV6-3 CASSGQGSGANVLTF
15 TRBV3-1/TRBV3-2 CASSQVLTGGYGYTF
13 TRBV5-1 CASSLGVGAEAFF
18 TRBV21-1 CASSKVGKFDRSTDTQYF
19 TRBV11-2 CASSLLLYQGLGAKNIQYF
15 TRBV14 CASSQVRTSINEQFF
15 TRBV27 CASSSRQGVEQPQHF
16 TRBV12-2 CASQSQLDRNDEKLFF
18 TRBV18 CASSPTDRGVKATGELFF
13 TRBV3-1/TRBV3-2 CASSQVMNTEAFF
15 TRBV2 CASSEDRGLGNEQFF
16 TRBV7-2 CASSLTQGYGSYEQYF
22 TRBV7-3 CASSLKVFGFQGAGVGNQPQHF
13 TRBV6-5 CASTRQGADTQYF
13 TRBV6-2/TRBV6-3 CASSRLQRYEQYF
14 TRBV6-5 CASSNSRSNYGYTF
15 TRBV12-5 CASAPGQGGTDTQYF
15 TRBV13 CASSAAGGPGNEQFF
14 TRBV19 CASSTRAGAYEQYF
14 TRBV18 CASSPTGDNYGYTF
12 TRBV9 CASSVAGGGYTF
15 TRBV4-3 CASSQDHQATDTQYF
14 TRBV18 CASSPPPVGNTIYF
14 TRBV10-1 CASSDRTATDTQYF
19 TRBV5-1 CASSLPRALGFGENNEQFF
16 TRBV6-5 CASSYSRASGSYEQYF
13 TRBV11-1 CASSLSQNNEQFF
12 TRBV6-2/TRBV6-3 CASSYSRGGYTF
15 TRBV5-1 CASSFSDRLTDEQYF
14 TRBV13 CASSSGQGQETQYF
16 TRBV6-2/TRBV6-3 CASSPGQGPITDTQYF
15 TRBV7-2 CASSLSTGGSYEQYF
17 TRBV5-1 CASSPQLGTSGTDTQYF
12 TRBV19 CASGTVTDTQYF
16 TRBV19 CASGSGDILTAGELFF
16 TRBV6-5 CASSYGAGGNTDTQYF
14 TRBV3-1/TRBV3-2 CASSLPGSQETQYF
15 TRBV6-2/TRBV6-3 CASSLVAGGHYEQYF
17 TRBV24-1 CATSSATSESSYNEQFF
13 TRBV7-2 CASSLTVPGTQYF
16 TRBV7-2 CASSFRQGSVTGELFF